Listed below are T cell receptor beta chains from one sample, sequenced in a study of cytomegalovirus exposure and HLA in healthy donors. The table came from immunoSEQ multiplex PCR; TCRdb's copy has only in-frame clones and leaves some out. The sample records 180,000 or so clones, over 75% being singletons. Sequenced: PBMCs. Source of these receptors: a man between 18 and 35 years old in good health and CMV-seropositive. The conserved cysteine and the conserved F or W are not part of the CDR3 here.

>TRBV28|TRBJ2-7
ASRADRVWEQY
>TRBV4-1|TRBJ2-3
ASSQEANSRGDTQY
>TRBV2|TRBJ1-2
ASLDELGGNTNYGYT
>TRBV27|TRBJ1-2
ASSLSRSDRGFYGYT
>TRBV29-1|TRBJ1-2
SVEGEGLYGYT
>TRBV5-1|TRBJ2-5
ASSFSVGGGAQETQY
>TRBV6-5|TRBJ2-1
ASTAYNEQF
>TRBV7-9|TRBJ2-2
SGKGENTGELF
>TRBV7-9|TRBJ2-5
ASSPMAGGRGTQY
>TRBV5-1|-
ASRLGTGDSYEQY
>TRBV19|TRBJ1-5
ASTSAVGEH
>TRBV6-6|TRBJ1-1
ASRPGTKNTEAF
>TRBV5-4|TRBJ2-7
ASSFTAGGPYEQY
>TRBV19|TRBJ1-1
ASSIGGAQGDTEAF
>TRBV5-1|TRBJ2-7
ASSLGSGGSYEQY
>TRBV5-1|TRBJ2-2
ASSLLAGVVGELF
>TRBV7-2|TRBJ1-1
ASSFGGMATI
>TRBV7-8|TRBJ2-7
ASSYPPGQVSYEQY
>TRBV6-1|TRBJ1-1
ASSVLGGGYTEAF
>TRBV2|TRBJ1-2
ASSEEGVTGSGYT
>TRBV18|TRBJ2-6
ASSPFQGANSGANVLT
>TRBV6-5|TRBJ1-2
ASSYYGQGKGYT
>TRBV12-5|TRBJ2-3
ASGPGQGPDTQY
>TRBV7-9|TRBJ2-3
ASEGTDIADTQY
>TRBV7-8|TRBJ2-1
ASSLEASWGANNEQF
>TRBV13|TRBJ1-1
ASSNRAEAF
>TRBV7-9|TRBJ1-2
ASSLWTGIGVVYGYT